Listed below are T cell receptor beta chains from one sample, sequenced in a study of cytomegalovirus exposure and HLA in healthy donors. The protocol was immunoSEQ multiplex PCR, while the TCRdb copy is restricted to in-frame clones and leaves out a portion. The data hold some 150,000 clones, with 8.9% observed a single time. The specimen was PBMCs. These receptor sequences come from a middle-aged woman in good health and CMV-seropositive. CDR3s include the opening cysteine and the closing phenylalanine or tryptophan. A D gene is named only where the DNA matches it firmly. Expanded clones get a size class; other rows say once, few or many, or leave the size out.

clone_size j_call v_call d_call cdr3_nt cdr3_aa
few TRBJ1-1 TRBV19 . TGTGCCAGTAGTATAGATAACAGGGTGGGAACTGAAGCTTTCTTT CASSIDNRVGTEAFF
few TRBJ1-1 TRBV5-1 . TGCGCCAGCAGCCCGGGACTTATGAACACTGAAGCTTTCTTT CASSPGLMNTEAFF
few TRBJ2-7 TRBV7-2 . TGTGCCAGCAGCTTACTGACAGGCAGCTCCTACGAGCAGTACTTC CASSLLTGSSYEQYF
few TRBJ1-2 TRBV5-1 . TGCGCCAGCAAGATTCTAAACACAGGGATAGAGGGCTACACCTTC CASKILNTGIEGYTF
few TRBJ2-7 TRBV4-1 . TGCGCCAGCAGCCACTCCGAACCGGGGTCCTACGAGCAGTACTTC CASSHSEPGSYEQYF
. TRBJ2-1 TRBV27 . TGTGCCAGCAGTTTATCGAGCGTCAATGAGCAGTTCTTC CASSLSSVNEQFF
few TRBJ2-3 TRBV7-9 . TGTGCCAGCAGCAAATTGAGCGAGGAGAGCACAGATACGCAGTATTTT CASSKLSEESTDTQYF
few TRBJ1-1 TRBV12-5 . TGTGCTAGTGGTTTGGAGGGAGGGACGCAAGCTTTCTTT CASGLEGGTQAFF
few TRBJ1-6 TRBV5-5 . TGTGCCAGCAGCTTGGCTCTCCGGAGCTCCTATAATTCACCCCTCCACTTT CASSLALRSSYNSPLHF
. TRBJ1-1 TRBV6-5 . TGTGCCAGCAGTTACGCAGGGGCCGGAACTGAAGCTTTCTTT CASSYAGAGTEAFF
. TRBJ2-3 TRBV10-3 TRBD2 TGTGCCATCAGTGGGGGACTAGCGGGGGTCAATATGAATACGCAGTATTTT CAISGGLAGVNMNTQYF
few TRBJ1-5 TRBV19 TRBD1 TGTGCCAGTAGTATGGTAGACAGGGGGAATCAGCCCCAGCATTTT CASSMVDRGNQPQHF
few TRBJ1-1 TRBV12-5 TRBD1 TGTGCTAGTGGTTTGGACCGACAGGGAGCGGGCGTCGCTGAAGCTTTCTTT CASGLDRQGAGVAEAFF
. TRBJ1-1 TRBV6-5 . TGTGCCAGCAGTTACTCGGTGGGTATAGCGACTGAAGCTTTCTTT CASSYSVGIATEAFF
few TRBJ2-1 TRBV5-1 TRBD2 TGCGCCAGCAGCCCGGGACTAGCGGGGGTCCAGAGTGAGCAGTTCTTC CASSPGLAGVQSEQFF
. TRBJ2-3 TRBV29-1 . TGCAGCGTTCGATGGCGAGCGGACTACACAGATACGCAGTATTTT CSVRWRADYTDTQYF
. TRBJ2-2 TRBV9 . TGTGCCAGCAGCCCTACAGGGAATGCCGGGGAGCTGTTTTTT CASSPTGNAGELFF
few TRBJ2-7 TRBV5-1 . TGCGCCAGCAGCATCTACCCCGGGACCTACGAGCAGTACTTC CASSIYPGTYEQYF
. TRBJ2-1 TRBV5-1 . TGCGCCAGCAGCTTGGATCCGGGGGGCGATGAGCAGTTCTTC CASSLDPGGDEQFF
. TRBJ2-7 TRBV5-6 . TGTGCCAGCAGCTTGGAAGTCAGGGATCCCTACGAGCAGTACTTC CASSLEVRDPYEQYF
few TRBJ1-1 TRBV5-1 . TGCGCCAGCAGCAGAGCCCGACTGGATAACACTGAAGCTTTCTTT CASSRARLDNTEAFF
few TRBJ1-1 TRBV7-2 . TGTGCCAGCAGCTTGGACAGACAGAACACTGAAGCTTTCTTT CASSLDRQNTEAFF
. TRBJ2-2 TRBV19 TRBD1 TGTGCCAGTAGTATCGCGACAGGGGTTAACACCGGGGAGCTGTTTTTT CASSIATGVNTGELFF
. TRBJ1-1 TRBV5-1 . TGCGCCAGCAGCTTGGTAGTGAACACTGAAGCTTTCTTT CASSLVVNTEAFF
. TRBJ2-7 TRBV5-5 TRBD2 TGTGCCAGCAGCTTCCGCGGGAGGGAGCAGTACTTC CASSFRGREQYF
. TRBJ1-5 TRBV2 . TGTGCCAGCAGTGAAGCTATCGGGTTACGGCAGCCCCAGCATTTT CASSEAIGLRQPQHF
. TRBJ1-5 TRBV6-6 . TGTGCCAGCAGCCTCGACGGGGGACGGGGCAATCAGCCCCAGCATTTT CASSLDGGRGNQPQHF
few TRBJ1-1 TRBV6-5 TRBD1 TGTGCCAGCAGTCCCCGGGACAGGGACAACCCTGAAGCTTTCTTT CASSPRDRDNPEAFF
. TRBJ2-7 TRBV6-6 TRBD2 TGTGCCAGCAGTTACCCGGGGGGATTCTACGAGCAGTACTTC CASSYPGGFYEQYF
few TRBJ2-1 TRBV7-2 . TGTGCCAGCAGCCGACAGAGGTCAAGCTCCTACAATGAGCAGTTCTTC CASSRQRSSSYNEQFF
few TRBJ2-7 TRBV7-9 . TGTGCCAGCAGCGAAATTCAGGGCTACGAGCAGTACTTC CASSEIQGYEQYF
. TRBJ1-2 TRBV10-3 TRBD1 TGTGCCACCCAACAGGGGAGCTATGGCTACACCTTC CATQQGSYGYTF
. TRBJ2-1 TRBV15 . TGTGCCACCAGCAGGGGGAGCCGGGGAGAGCAGTTCTTC CATSRGSRGEQFF
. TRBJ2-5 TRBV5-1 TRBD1 TGCGCCAGCAGCCGTACCGGGACAGGGGAAGAGACCCAGTACTTC CASSRTGTGEETQYF
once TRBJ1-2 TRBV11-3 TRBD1 TGTGCCAGCAGCCCGGGACAGGGTGGCTACACCTTC CASSPGQGGYTF
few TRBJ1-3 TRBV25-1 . TGTGCCAGCATCGGTCTGGGCTCCTGGAACACCATATATTTT CASIGLGSWNTIYF
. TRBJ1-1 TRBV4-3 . TGCGCCAGCAGCCAAGAAGGACTCGGTTCGACTGAAGCTTTCTTT CASSQEGLGSTEAFF
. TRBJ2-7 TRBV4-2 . TGTGCCAGCAGCCAAGATTCGACGACGCTAGGAGGGCTCCCCTACGAGCAGTACTTC CASSQDSTTLGGLPYEQYF
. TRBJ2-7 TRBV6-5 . TGTGCCAGCAGCTACGACTGGAGCTCCTACGAGCAGTACTTC CASSYDWSSYEQYF
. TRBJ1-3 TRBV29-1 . TGCAGCGGTAGGAAAGGGGACACCATATATTTT CSGRKGDTIYF
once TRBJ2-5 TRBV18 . TGTGCCAGCTCCCAGTCAGGACAGTTCCAGGGGACCCAGTACTTC CASSQSGQFQGTQYF
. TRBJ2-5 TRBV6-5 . TGTGCCAGCAGTTACTCGCGGGAGACCCAGTACTTC CASSYSRETQYF
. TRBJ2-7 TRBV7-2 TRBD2 TGTGCCAGCAGCTTACGTCTAGCGGAGGAATACGAGCAGTACTTC CASSLRLAEEYEQYF
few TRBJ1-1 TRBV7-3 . TGTGCCAGCAGCTTAAATGTCAGGACTAACACTGAAGCTTTCTTT CASSLNVRTNTEAFF